Listed below are T cell receptor beta chains from one sample, sequenced in a study of control samples from healthy donors and cancer patients. The data were produced by immunoSEQ multiplex PCR, yet TCRdb's version contains in-frame clones alone and is incomplete. The sample consists of some 65,000 clones, more than 80% of them appearing once. Specimen: PBMCs. Source of these receptors: a woman aged 50 to 60 with lung cancer. The CDR3 runs from the conserved cysteine through the conserved F or W. A D gene is named only where the DNA matches it firmly. Expanded clones get a size class; other rows say once, few or many, or leave the size out.

TRBJ1-1,TRBV5-4,few,NA,CASSLAGITEAFF,TGTGCCAGCAGCTTGGCGGGGATCACTGAAGCTTTCTTT
TRBJ1-2,TRBV2,NA,NA,CASSVNFGGTNYGYTF,TGTGCCAGCAGTGTGAACTTCGGGGGAACTAACTATGGCTACACCTTC
TRBJ2-1,TRBV10-1,NA,NA,CASSDQGATEQFF,TGCGCCAGCAGCGACCAGGGAGCGACTGAGCAGTTCTTC
TRBJ2-3,TRBV15,NA,TRBD2,CATSRGSGGPSTDTQYF,TGTGCCACCAGCAGAGGTAGCGGGGGGCCAAGCACAGATACGCAGTATTTT
TRBJ1-2,TRBV3-1/TRBV3-2,few,TRBD1,CASSQVVTGFYGYTF,TGTGCCAGCAGCCAAGTAGTGACAGGGTTCTATGGCTACACCTTC
TRBJ2-3,TRBV6-2/TRBV6-3,NA,NA,CASSYSGVTDTQYF,TGTGCCAGCAGTTACTCGGGAGTAACAGATACGCAGTATTTT
TRBJ1-4,TRBV3-1/TRBV3-2,few,NA,CASSPQDHTAEKLFF,TGTGCCAGCAGCCCCCAGGACCACACTGCGGAAAAACTGTTTTTT
TRBJ1-5,TRBV6-2/TRBV6-3,NA,TRBD1,CASSYAGGPQHF,TGTGCCAGCAGTTACGCAGGGGGGCCCCAGCATTTT
TRBJ2-7,TRBV5-1,NA,TRBD2,CASSFNLAGRDEQYF,TGCGCCAGCAGCTTCAATCTAGCGGGGCGGGACGAGCAGTACTTC
TRBJ2-2,TRBV2,NA,NA,CASTVLNTGELFF,TGTGCCAGCACAGTCCTAAACACCGGGGAGCTGTTTTTT
TRBJ2-5,TRBV5-1,few,TRBD2,CASSRRLAGGPQETQYF,TGCGCCAGCAGCCGGCGCTTGGCGGGGGGCCCCCAAGAGACCCAGTACTTC
TRBJ2-5,TRBV6-6,NA,TRBD2,CASSYSGEGLQETQYF,TGTGCCAGCAGTTACTCGGGGGAGGGCCTCCAAGAGACCCAGTACTTC
TRBJ1-2,TRBV11-2,NA,NA,CASNLDVSRPYGYTF,TGTGCCAGCAACTTAGATGTCAGTAGGCCTTATGGCTACACCTTC
TRBJ1-1,TRBV5-1,NA,NA,CASSLVPGRTEAFF,TGCGCCAGCAGCTTGGTCCCAGGGCGCACTGAAGCTTTCTTT
TRBJ1-1,TRBV20-1,few,NA,CRAVTGAEAFF,TGCAGGGCAGTTACAGGAGCTGAAGCTTTCTTT
TRBJ1-2,TRBV5-1,once,NA,CASSRGAGSGYTF,TGCGCCAGCAGCCGGGGCGCAGGTTCGGGCTACACCTTC
TRBJ1-3,TRBV5-5,once,NA,CASSQIRQMRNTIYF,TGTGCCAGCAGCCAAATTAGACAGATGAGAAACACCATATATTTT
TRBJ1-1,TRBV5-1,once,TRBD1,CASSARQGDTEAFF,TGCGCCAGCAGCGCGAGACAGGGAGACACTGAAGCTTTCTTT
TRBJ1-3,TRBV7-2,NA,NA,CASSYGPQGNTIYF,TGTGCCAGCAGCTATGGGCCACAGGGAAACACCATATATTTT
TRBJ2-3,TRBV3-1/TRBV3-2,NA,NA,CASSPGGANTQYF,TGTGCCAGCAGCCCCGGGGGTGCAAATACGCAGTATTTT
TRBJ2-1,TRBV6-6,NA,TRBD2,CASSHKPGLDSYNEQFF,TGTGCCAGCAGTCATAAGCCGGGACTAGACTCCTACAATGAGCAGTTCTTC
TRBJ1-5,TRBV24-1,NA,NA,CATSDFGAGAKRSNQPQHF,TGTGCCACCAGTGATTTTGGGGCAGGAGCTAAAAGGAGCAATCAGCCCCAGCATTTT
TRBJ1-5,TRBV5-1,NA,NA,CASSLMGVGQPQHF,TGCGCCAGCAGCTTGATGGGTGTAGGACAGCCCCAGCATTTT
TRBJ2-2,TRBV9,NA,TRBD2,CASGTLAGGGSGELFF,TGCGCCAGCGGGACACTAGCGGGGGGAGGTAGCGGGGAGCTGTTTTTT
TRBJ2-2,TRBV5-4,once,NA,CASSLDYPTGELFF,TGTGCCAGCAGCCTCGACTACCCCACCGGGGAGCTGTTTTTT
TRBJ2-1,TRBV24-1,NA,NA,CATSDSGYDEQFF,TGTGCCACCAGTGATTCCGGGTATGATGAGCAGTTCTTC
TRBJ1-1,TRBV19,NA,NA,CASSKPDLNTEAFF,TGTGCCAGTAGTAAGCCCGACCTGAACACTGAAGCTTTCTTT
TRBJ1-6,TRBV12-3/TRBV12-4,NA,NA,CASSLSGNSPLHF,TGTGCCAGCAGTTTAAGTGGGAATTCACCCCTCCACTTT
TRBJ1-5,TRBV2,NA,NA,CASNARENQPQHF,TGTGCCAGCAATGCCAGGGAGAATCAGCCCCAGCATTTT
TRBJ2-7,TRBV4-1,once,NA,CASSQDQGESYEQYF,TGCGCCAGCAGCCAAGATCAAGGCGAATCCTACGAGCAGTACTTC
TRBJ2-3,TRBV5-1,NA,NA,CASGQVEGFSTDTQYF,TGCGCCAGCGGACAGGTGGAGGGTTTTAGCACAGATACGCAGTATTTT
TRBJ2-5,TRBV28,NA,TRBD2,CASSFGWPGGTQYF,TGTGCCAGCAGTTTTGGGTGGCCGGGAGGGACCCAGTACTTC
TRBJ1-2,TRBV27,NA,NA,CASSPEPLLMGYTF,TGTGCCAGCAGCCCCGAGCCCCTCCTGATGGGCTACACCTTC
TRBJ2-2,TRBV5-5,NA,NA,CASSRGTGGELFF,TGTGCCAGCAGCCGGGGTACGGGCGGGGAGCTGTTTTTT
TRBJ2-6,TRBV27,NA,NA,CASSFIDTTGANVLTF,TGTGCCAGCAGTTTCATCGATACTACGGGGGCCAACGTCCTGACTTTC
TRBJ2-7,TRBV7-6,NA,TRBD1,CASSSTGGTSREQYF,TGTGCCAGCAGCTCGACAGGGGGCACTTCGCGGGAGCAGTACTTC
TRBJ2-3,TRBV15,NA,NA,CATSREAASVGTDTQYF,TGTGCCACCAGCAGAGAGGCGGCTAGCGTAGGCACAGATACGCAGTATTTT
TRBJ2-2,TRBV11-3,NA,NA,CASRDSTGELFF,TGTGCCAGCCGCGACTCCACCGGGGAGCTGTTTTTT
TRBJ1-1,TRBV11-2,NA,NA,CASSLGGQANTEAFF,TGTGCCAGCAGCTTAGGTGGTCAGGCGAACACTGAAGCTTTCTTT